This TCR beta chain was identified in a study of shared clonotypes between healthy human individuals. Sequenced by immunoSEQ multiplex PCR; TCRdb stores in-frame clones only, minus some. This table holds approximately 400,000 clones, just over 95% found once. V lost 3 bases and J lost 2, with 16 bases in between. The CDR3 spans 16 residues. In germline, CDR1 is MGHDK, CDR2 SYGVNS. The sequenced material came from memory CD8+ T cells sorted from blood. The subset was: CD45RO+ cells pooled with CCR7-negative TemRA cells. The rearrangement joins TRBV25-1 to TRBJ2-5; no reliable D call. This TCR came from a man aged 30 to 45 in good health. This CDR3 is CASSEPAASIQETQYF. CDR3 nucleotide sequence: TGTGCCAGCAGTGAGCCTGCCGCTAGTATTCAAGAGACCCAGTACTTC.